This entry is about one T cell receptor beta chain. The antigen remains unidentified. Treatment noted: oral pan-JAK inhibitor, 5-10 mg twice daily. Researchers gathered lesional scalp punch biopsies and peripheral blood from patients with alopecia areata. Between the trimmed V and J ends, which lost 7 bases and 8 bases, there was a span of 17 bases. Germline V gene lookup returns CDR1 LNHDA and CDR2 SQIVND (reference sequence). The CDR3 covers 13 residues. These data belong to a study of CD8+ T cells in alopecia areata. Study background: It was 6 to 18 months of tofacitinib, and then there were 6 months off drug.

Findings and caveats of the study: Many expanded lesional clones stayed in scalp and blood while on tofacitinib.

Investigators isolated RNA and reverse transcribed it into cDNA to act as the sequencing template. Assay: immunoSEQ multiplex PCR; the TCRdb copy retains only in-frame clones and omits some. This table holds about 190,000 clones, under 80% found once. Here the sequenced sample was CD4+ T cells sorted from blood, taken around week 50, from a patient treated with tofacitinib. This TCR came from a human donor with alopecia areata. The V and J genes are TRBV19 and TRBJ1-2; D possibly corresponds to TRBD1 (5 bases). The CDR3 DNA reads as TGTGCCAGTAATCACCAGGGAGGTCAGGGCTACACCTTC. It specifies CASNHQGGQGYTF.